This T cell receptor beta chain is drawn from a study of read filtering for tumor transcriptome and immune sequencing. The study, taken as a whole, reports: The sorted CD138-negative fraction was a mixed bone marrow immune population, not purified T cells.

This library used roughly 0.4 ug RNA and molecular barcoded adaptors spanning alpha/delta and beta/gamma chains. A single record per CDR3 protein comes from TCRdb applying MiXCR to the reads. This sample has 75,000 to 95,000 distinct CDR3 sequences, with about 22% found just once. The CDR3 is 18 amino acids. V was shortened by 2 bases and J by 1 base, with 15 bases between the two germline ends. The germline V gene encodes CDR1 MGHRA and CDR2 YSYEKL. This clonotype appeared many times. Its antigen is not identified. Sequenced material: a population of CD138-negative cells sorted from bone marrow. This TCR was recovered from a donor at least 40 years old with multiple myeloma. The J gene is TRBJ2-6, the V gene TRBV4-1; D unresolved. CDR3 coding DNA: TGCGCCAGCAGCCAACGAACCCCCTCTGGATCTGGGGCCAACGTCCTGACTTTC. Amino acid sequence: CASSQRTPSGSGANVLTF.